Below are 26 T cell receptor beta chains sequenced from a single sample in a study of T cell responses to AZD1222 COVID-19 vaccine. Sequenced by immunoSEQ multiplex PCR; TCRdb stores in-frame clones only, minus some. The sample carries more than 110,000 clones, roughly 92% recorded once. The sample here was peripheral blood, taken on day 0 of AZD1222 vaccination. These receptors were taken from an adult in good health.

This chain links TRBV5-1 with TRBJ2-5; 8 bases fit TRBD1. CDR3 length: 16 amino acids. Per the germline V gene, CDR1 is SGHRS and CDR2 is YFSETQ. J gave up 5 bases and V 0 bases, and 9 bases lay outside the gene matches. In nucleotides, the CDR3 is TGCGCCAGCAGCTTGGAGGGGCAGGGGGCACAGGAGACCCAGTACTTC. Its translation: CASSLEGQGAQETQYF.

The J gene is TRBJ2-1, the V gene TRBV5-1; tentative D call: TRBD1 (7 bases). V shed 4 bases and J shed 3 bases, with 17 bases lying between them. This CDR3 comprises 16 residues. Germline-derived CDR1 and CDR2 are SGHRS and YFSETQ. The CDR3 region is CASSPWEDRSYNEQFF. CDR3 coding DNA: TGCGCCAGCAGCCCCTGGGAGGACAGGAGCTACAATGAGCAGTTCTTC.

The chain uses TRBV27 and TRBJ2-5, with 16 positions matching TRBD2. Unmatched junction bases numbered 8, after V lost 5 bases and J lost 5 bases. The germline CDR1 and CDR2 sequences are MNHEY and SMNVEV (reference sequence). This CDR3 comprises 17 residues. CDR3 nucleotides: TGTGCCAGCAGTCCGGGACTAGCGGGGGGGCTCGGGGAGACCCAGTACTTC. Translation gives CASSPGLAGGLGETQYF.

This clone was picked up a small number of times. The CDR3 DNA is TGTGCCAGCAGTACCACCGGGACAAAGTCCTACGAGCAGTACTTC. Translated, it gives CASSTTGTKSYEQYF. The chain combines TRBV28 with TRBJ2-7; weak D call: TRBD1 (6 bases). Trimming cost V 5 bases and J 1 base, with 15 bases left between them. CDR3 size: 15 residues. CDR1 and CDR2 from the germline V gene are MDHEN and SYDVKM.

This rearrangement joins TRBV28 to TRBJ2-7; D is unresolved. Germline V gene lookup returns CDR1 MDHEN and CDR2 SYDVKM. V was trimmed by 5 bases and J by 2 bases, leaving 10 bases between them. The CDR3 runs 13 residues. The CDR3 reads CASSRTTPYEQYF. The CDR3 DNA is TGTGCCAGCAGTCGAACTACCCCCTACGAGCAGTACTTC.

The CDR3 protein is CASSHTEVYNSPLHF. DNA for the CDR3: TGTGCCAGCAGTCATACAGAAGTTTATAATTCACCCCTCCACTTT. The genes are TRBV6-5 and TRBJ1-6; D gene uncertain. V lost 5 bases and J 4 bases, leaving 12 bases between the germline ends. The germline CDR1 and CDR2 sequences are MNHEY and SVGAGI. The CDR3 runs 15 residues.

The rearrangement uses TRBV7-9 and TRBJ1-5; 9 bases are shared with TRBD1. CDR3 length: 14 amino acids. Germline V gives CDR1 SEHNR, CDR2 FQNEAQ (reference sequence). With V trimmed by 1 base and J by 5 bases, 0 bases remained unmatched. The CDR3 DNA sequence: TGTGCCAGCAGCTTAGGGACAGGGGATCAGCCCCAGCATTTT. Encoded protein: CASSLGTGDQPQHF.

V gene TRBV3-1 (or the pseudogene TRBV3-2) combines with J gene TRBJ1-1; D not certain. V was cut by 1 base and J by 1 base, with 13 bases left in between. This CDR3 region has 16 residues. Germline CDR1 and CDR2: LGHDT and YNNKEL (reference sequence). This CDR3 reads CASSQVLSKKNTEAFF. For the CDR3, the DNA is TGTGCCAGCAGCCAAGTTTTGAGTAAAAAGAACACTGAAGCTTTCTTT.

V gene TRBV5-6 combines with J gene TRBJ2-7; D possibly corresponds to TRBD2 (6 bases). The CDR3 sequence is 15 residues long. V was pared by 1 base and J by 2 bases, with 13 bases between. The V gene's germline CDR1 is SGHDT and CDR2 YYEEEE. CDR3 sequence reads: CASSLSRLGPYEQYF. Written as DNA, the CDR3 is TGTGCCAGCAGCTTGTCCAGACTAGGACCCTACGAGCAGTACTTC.

The chain has TRBV5-1 and TRBJ1-4; TRBD1 might be the D (5 bases). Germline V gene data show CDR1 as SGHRS and CDR2 as YFSETQ. The CDR3 is 15 residues long. Deletions cut 5 bases from V and 0 bases from J, with 11 bases between. The CDR3 region is CASSPARATNEKLFF. The DNA for the CDR3 is TGCGCCAGCAGTCCAGCCAGGGCAACTAATGAAAAACTGTTTTTT.

This chain links TRBV18 with TRBJ2-1; 7 positions agree with TRBD2. The CDR3 is made up of 15 amino acids. Germline-derived CDR1 and CDR2 are KGHSH and LQKENI. Trimming cost V 0 bases and J 9 bases; bases outside gene matches: 8. The CDR3 bases are TGTGCCAGCTCACCACCGGGAGGGCCTCGTAGTGAGCAGTTCTTC. It is translated as CASSPPGGPRSEQFF.

This chain connects TRBV20-1 to TRBJ2-5; TRBD2 might be the D (5 bases). The CDR3 has 14 amino acids. V was shortened by 3 bases and J by 5 bases, with 16 bases between the two germline ends. Germline V CDR1 and CDR2: DFQATT, SNEGSKA (reference sequence). The CDR3 reads CSASRKGSWETQYF. In DNA form, the CDR3 reads TGCAGTGCTAGTAGAAAAGGGAGTTGGGAGACCCAGTACTTC.

The chain couples TRBV27 to TRBJ1-1; TRBD1 might be the D (6 bases). Between the trimmed V and J ends, which lost 6 bases and 4 bases, there was a span of 12 bases. The CDR3 has 13 amino acids. Germline CDR1 is MNHEY and CDR2 is SMNVEV (reference sequence). The CDR3 loop is CASSQLRGTEAFF. The CDR3, as DNA: TGTGCCAGCAGCCAACTCAGGGGCACTGAAGCTTTCTTT.

The chain uses TRBV6-1 and TRBJ2-1; 9 nucleotides agree with TRBD2. The germline V gene encodes CDR1 MNHNS and CDR2 SASEGT. Trimming took 1 base from V and 6 from J; bases not matched to a gene: 7. This CDR3 contains 16 residues. The CDR3 loop reads CASSEGGGRAFNEQFF. In DNA form, the CDR3 reads TGTGCCAGCAGTGAAGGGGGCGGGAGGGCCTTCAATGAGCAGTTCTTC.

This chain connects TRBV3-1 (or the pseudogene TRBV3-2) to TRBJ1-1; the D is unclear. Germline V gene data show CDR1 as LGHDT and CDR2 as YNNKEL (reference sequence). V was clipped by 4 bases and J by 1 base, with 10 bases between them. The CDR3 loop spans 14 amino acids. CDR3 sequence reads: CASSRDPENTEAFF. The DNA for the CDR3 is TGTGCCAGCAGCCGAGACCCAGAGAACACTGAAGCTTTCTTT.

The V call is TRBV24-1, the J call TRBJ2-1, with a possible D match to TRBD1 (5 bases). Looked up from germline, CDR1 is KGHDR and CDR2 is SFDVKD. CDR3 size: 15 residues. V was clipped by 4 bases and J by 0 bases, with 9 bases between them. CDR3 sequence reads: CATSDVGRSYNEQFF. The CDR3 nucleotides read TGTGCCACCAGTGACGTGGGGCGCTCCTACAATGAGCAGTTCTTC.

This chain joins TRBV5-1 and TRBJ2-2, with D hard to call. CDR3 length: 14 residues. Trimming took 0 bases from V and 5 from J, leaving 8 bases between them. Germline values: CDR1 SGHRS, CDR2 YFSETQ. The CDR3 DNA reads TGCGCCAGCAGCTTGGATACGGCGACCGGGGAGCTGTTTTTT. This sequence encodes CASSLDTATGELFF.

V usage is TRBV7-9 and J usage is TRBJ2-2; TRBD2 aligns across 7 bases. Germline V gene sequence: CDR1 SEHNR, CDR2 FQNEAQ (reference sequence). The V gene end was trimmed by 3 bases and the J gene end by 0 bases; junction bases not matched to a gene: 4. This CDR3 contains 16 residues. This CDR3 reads CASSFQRGANTGELFF. The CDR3 region has the DNA TGTGCCAGCAGCTTTCAACGGGGGGCGAACACCGGGGAGCTGTTTTTT.

J is TRBJ1-1 and V is TRBV5-1, with TRBD1 matching over 9 bases. Germline V lookup: CDR1 SGHRS, CDR2 YFSETQ. Germline trimming cut 4 bases from V and 3 bases from J; bases unmatched to any gene: 4. CDR3 size: 14 residues. CDR3 DNA: TGCGCCAGCAGCGCCCGGGACAGGGACACTGAAGCTTTCTTT. This sequence encodes CASSARDRDTEAFF.

The rearrangement uses TRBV5-1 and TRBJ2-1; 10 nucleotides agree with TRBD2. V trimming: 4 bases; J trimming: 10 bases; junction bases outside the gene matches: 14. CDR1 is SGHRS, CDR2 YFSETQ, per germline. The CDR3 runs 16 residues. The CDR3 DNA is TGCGCCAGCAGCCCGGAGGCGGCTAGCGGGAGAGAAGAGCAGTTCTTC. Protein sequence: CASSPEAASGREEQFF.

The rearrangement links TRBV3-1 (or the pseudogene TRBV3-2) to TRBJ2-1, with 8 bases aligning to TRBD1. The germline V gene has CDR1 LGHDT and CDR2 YNNKEL (reference sequence). V was clipped by 6 bases and J by 8 bases; unmatched bases: 9. CDR3 length: 14 amino acids. CDR3 sequence reads: CASRKTGAGDEQFF. The CDR3 region has the DNA TGTGCCAGCAGGAAGACAGGGGCCGGGGATGAGCAGTTCTTC.

V usage is TRBV14 and J usage is TRBJ2-2; D is unclear. Germline V gives CDR1 SGHDN, CDR2 FVKESK. The CDR3 has 13 residues. V was clipped by 1 base and J by 7 bases, with 7 bases between them. The CDR3 sequence: CASSQGIGGELFF. The CDR3 DNA follows: TGTGCCAGCAGCCAAGGTATCGGCGGGGAGCTGTTTTTT.

This chain joins TRBV14 and TRBJ2-7; TRBD2 matches 7 bases. V trimming: 1 base; J trimming: 3 bases; junction bases outside the gene matches: 6. Germline assignment: CDR1 SGHDN and CDR2 FVKESK. There are 15 residues in the CDR3. CDR3 in amino acids: CASSQGGTTNYEQYF. CDR3 nucleotides: TGTGCCAGCAGCCAAGGTGGGACTACCAACTACGAGCAGTACTTC.

This chain links TRBV19 with TRBJ1-2; 8 bases line up with TRBD1. The CDR3 has 16 residues. Germline CDR1 reads LNHDA; CDR2 reads SQIVND (reference sequence). Trimming cost V 7 bases and J 2 bases; bases outside gene matches: 12. This CDR3 is CASTPREAGGNYGYTF. The CDR3 DNA reads as TGTGCCAGTACCCCGAGAGAGGCAGGGGGCAACTATGGCTACACCTTC.

This clone was seen a few times. The rearrangement uses TRBV5-1 and TRBJ2-5; no firm D call. Germline CDR1 is SGHRS and CDR2 is YFSETQ. V was shortened by 2 bases and J by 2 bases, with 1 base between the two germline ends. The CDR3 runs to 11 residues. The CDR3 DNA follows: TGCGCCAGCAGCTTACAAGAGACCCAGTACTTC. Translated: CASSLQETQYF.

The chain joins TRBV20-1 to TRBJ2-7, with 11 nucleotides matching TRBD1. Germline V gives CDR1 DFQATT, CDR2 SNEGSKA (reference sequence). Trimming removed 5 bases from V and 6 bases from J; junction bases left unmatched: 0. This CDR3 is 11 amino acids long. In DNA form, the CDR3 reads TGCAGTGCTGGGACAGGGGGCGAGCAGTACTTC. Translation gives CSAGTGGEQYF.